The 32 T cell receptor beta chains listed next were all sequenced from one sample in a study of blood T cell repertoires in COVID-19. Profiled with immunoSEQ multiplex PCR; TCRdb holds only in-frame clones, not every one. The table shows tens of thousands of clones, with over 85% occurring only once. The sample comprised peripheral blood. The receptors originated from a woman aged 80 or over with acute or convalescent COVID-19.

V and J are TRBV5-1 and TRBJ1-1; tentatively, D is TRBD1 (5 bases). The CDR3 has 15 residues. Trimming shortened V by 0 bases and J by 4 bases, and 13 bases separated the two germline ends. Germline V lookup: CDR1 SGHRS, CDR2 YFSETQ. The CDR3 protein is CASSLGLQGGTEAFF. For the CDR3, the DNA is TGCGCCAGCAGCTTGGGGTTGCAGGGAGGCACTGAAGCTTTCTTT.

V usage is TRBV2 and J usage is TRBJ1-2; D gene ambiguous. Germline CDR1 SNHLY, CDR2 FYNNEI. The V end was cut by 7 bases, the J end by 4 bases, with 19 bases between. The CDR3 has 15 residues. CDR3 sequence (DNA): TGTGCCAGCAACGACCAATCGGCAGGCATCTATGGCTACACCTTC. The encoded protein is CASNDQSAGIYGYTF.

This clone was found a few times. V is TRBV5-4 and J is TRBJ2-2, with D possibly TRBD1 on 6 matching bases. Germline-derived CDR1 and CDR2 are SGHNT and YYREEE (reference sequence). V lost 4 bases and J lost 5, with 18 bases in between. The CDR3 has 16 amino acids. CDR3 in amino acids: CASSKRGNQGTGELFF. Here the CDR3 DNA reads TGTGCCAGCAGCAAGAGGGGGAATCAGGGGACCGGGGAGCTGTTTTTT.

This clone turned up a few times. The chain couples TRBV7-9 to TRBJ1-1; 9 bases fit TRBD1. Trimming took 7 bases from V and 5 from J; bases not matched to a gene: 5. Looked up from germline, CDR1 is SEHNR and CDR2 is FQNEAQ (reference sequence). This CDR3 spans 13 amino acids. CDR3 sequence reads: CASNKDRGTEAFF. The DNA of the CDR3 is TGTGCCAGCAACAAAGACAGGGGGACTGAAGCTTTCTTT.

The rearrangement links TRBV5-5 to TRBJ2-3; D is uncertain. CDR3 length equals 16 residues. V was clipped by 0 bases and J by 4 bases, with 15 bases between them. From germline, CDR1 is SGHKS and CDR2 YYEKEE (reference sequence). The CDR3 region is CASSLAPTAVADTQYF. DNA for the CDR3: TGTGCCAGCAGCTTGGCCCCAACTGCCGTGGCAGATACGCAGTATTTT.

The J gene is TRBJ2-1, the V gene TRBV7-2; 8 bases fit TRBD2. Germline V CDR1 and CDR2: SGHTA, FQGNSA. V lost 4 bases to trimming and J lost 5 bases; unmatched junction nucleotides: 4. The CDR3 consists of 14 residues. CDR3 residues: CASSSTSGNNEQFF. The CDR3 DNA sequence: TGTGCCAGCAGCTCCACTAGCGGCAACAATGAGCAGTTCTTC.

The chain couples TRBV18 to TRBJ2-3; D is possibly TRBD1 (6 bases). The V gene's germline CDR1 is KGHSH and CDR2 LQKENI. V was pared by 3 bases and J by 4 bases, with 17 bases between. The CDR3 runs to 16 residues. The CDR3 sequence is CASSPGATPVSDTQYF. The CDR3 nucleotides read TGTGCCAGCTCACCGGGGGCCACCCCGGTGTCAGATACGCAGTATTTT.

CDR3: CASSPRTGSEYNEQFF. The CDR3 DNA sequence: TGTGCCAGCTCACCCAGGACAGGGAGCGAATACAATGAGCAGTTCTTC. The chain carries TRBV18 and TRBJ2-1; the match to TRBD1 covers 8 bases. The CDR3 sequence is 16 residues long. The junction had 8 bases not matched to a gene; V was cut back by 3 bases and J by 4 bases. Germline values: CDR1 KGHSH, CDR2 LQKENI.

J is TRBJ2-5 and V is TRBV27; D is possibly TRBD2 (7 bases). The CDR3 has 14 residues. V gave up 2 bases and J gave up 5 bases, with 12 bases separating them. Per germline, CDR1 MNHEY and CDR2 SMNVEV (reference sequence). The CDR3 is CASSLNGGRETQYF. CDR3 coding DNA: TGTGCCAGCAGTTTAAACGGGGGGCGGGAGACCCAGTACTTC.

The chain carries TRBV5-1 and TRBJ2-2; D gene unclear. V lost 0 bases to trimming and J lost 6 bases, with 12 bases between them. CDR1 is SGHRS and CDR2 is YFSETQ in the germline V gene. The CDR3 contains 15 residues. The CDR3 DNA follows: TGCGCCAGCAGCTTGGGGCGCCCCGAGGCCGGGGAGCTGTTTTTT. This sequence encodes CASSLGRPEAGELFF.

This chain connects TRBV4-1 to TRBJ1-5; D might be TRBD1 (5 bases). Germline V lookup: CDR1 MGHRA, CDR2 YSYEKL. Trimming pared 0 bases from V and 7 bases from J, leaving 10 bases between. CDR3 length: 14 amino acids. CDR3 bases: TGCGCCAGCAGCCAAGATCAGGGAAGACAGCCCCAGCATTTT. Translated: CASSQDQGRQPQHF.

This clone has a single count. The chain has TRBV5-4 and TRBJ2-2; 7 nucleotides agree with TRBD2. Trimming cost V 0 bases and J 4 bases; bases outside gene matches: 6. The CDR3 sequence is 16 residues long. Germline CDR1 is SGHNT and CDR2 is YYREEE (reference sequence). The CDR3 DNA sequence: TGTGCCAGCAGCTTGGTAGGGCGGGGGACCACCGGGGAGCTGTTTTTT. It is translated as CASSLVGRGTTGELFF.

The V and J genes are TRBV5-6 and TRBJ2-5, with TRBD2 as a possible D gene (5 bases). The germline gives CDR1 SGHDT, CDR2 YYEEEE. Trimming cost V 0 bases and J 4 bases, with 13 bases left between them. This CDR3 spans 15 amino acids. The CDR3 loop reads CASSLGAGGTETQYF. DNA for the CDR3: TGTGCCAGCAGCTTGGGGGCTGGAGGTACAGAGACCCAGTACTTC.

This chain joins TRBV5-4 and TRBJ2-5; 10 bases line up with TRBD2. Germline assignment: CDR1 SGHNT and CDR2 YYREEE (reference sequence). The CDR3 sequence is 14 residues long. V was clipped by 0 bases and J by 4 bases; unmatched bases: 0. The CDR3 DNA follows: TGTGCCAGCAGCTTGGAGCGGGGGGGAGAGACCCAGTACTTC. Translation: CASSLERGGETQYF.

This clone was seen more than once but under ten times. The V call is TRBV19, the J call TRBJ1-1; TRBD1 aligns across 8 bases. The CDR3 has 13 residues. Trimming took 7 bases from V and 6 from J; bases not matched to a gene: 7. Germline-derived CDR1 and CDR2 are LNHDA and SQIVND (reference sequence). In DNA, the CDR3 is TGTGCCAGTACCTTGCGGACAGGGTCTGAAGCTTTCTTT. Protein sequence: CASTLRTGSEAFF.

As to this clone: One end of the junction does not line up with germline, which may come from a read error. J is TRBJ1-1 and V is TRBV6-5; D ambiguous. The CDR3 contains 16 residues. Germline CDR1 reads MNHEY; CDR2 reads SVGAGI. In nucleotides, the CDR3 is TGTGCCAGCAGCTACTATCGCGTATACGGGAGGACTGAAGCTTTCTTT. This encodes CASSYYRVYGRTEAFF.

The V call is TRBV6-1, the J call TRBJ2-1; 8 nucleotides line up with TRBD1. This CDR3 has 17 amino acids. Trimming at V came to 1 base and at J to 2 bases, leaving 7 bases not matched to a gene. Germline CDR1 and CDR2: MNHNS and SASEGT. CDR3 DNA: TGTGCCAGCAGTGAAGAATACAGGGGGTTGGCCTACAATGAGCAGTTCTTC. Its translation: CASSEEYRGLAYNEQFF.

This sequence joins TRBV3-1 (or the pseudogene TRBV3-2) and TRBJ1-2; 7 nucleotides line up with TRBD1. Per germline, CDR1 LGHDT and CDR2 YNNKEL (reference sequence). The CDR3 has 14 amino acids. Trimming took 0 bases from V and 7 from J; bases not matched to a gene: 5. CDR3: CASSQDSGQRGYTF. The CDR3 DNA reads TGTGCCAGCAGCCAAGATTCGGGACAGCGTGGCTACACCTTC.

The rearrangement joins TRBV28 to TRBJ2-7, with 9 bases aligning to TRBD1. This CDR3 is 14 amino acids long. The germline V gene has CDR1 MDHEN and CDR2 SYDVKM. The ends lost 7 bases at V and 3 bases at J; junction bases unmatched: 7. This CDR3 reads CASTPGTGNYEQYV. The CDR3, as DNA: TGTGCCAGCACCCCCGGGACAGGGAACTACGAGCAGTACGTC.

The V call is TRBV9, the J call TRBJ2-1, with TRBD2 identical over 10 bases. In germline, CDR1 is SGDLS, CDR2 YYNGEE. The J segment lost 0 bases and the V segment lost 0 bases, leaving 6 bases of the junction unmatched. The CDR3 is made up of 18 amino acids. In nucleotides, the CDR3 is TGTGCCAGCAGCGTAGCTGCTAGCGGGGGCCACTCCTACAATGAGCAGTTCTTC. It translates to CASSVAASGGHSYNEQFF.

CDR3 residues: CASSDLRGTGELFF. The CDR3 DNA reads TGTGCCAGCAGTGATTTGCGGGGAACCGGGGAGCTGTTTTTT. This chain uses TRBV2 with TRBJ2-2; D perhaps matches TRBD2 (6 bases). The CDR3 runs to 14 residues. Per the germline V gene, CDR1 is SNHLY and CDR2 is FYNNEI. V lost 3 bases, J lost 5 bases, and 10 bases lay in between.

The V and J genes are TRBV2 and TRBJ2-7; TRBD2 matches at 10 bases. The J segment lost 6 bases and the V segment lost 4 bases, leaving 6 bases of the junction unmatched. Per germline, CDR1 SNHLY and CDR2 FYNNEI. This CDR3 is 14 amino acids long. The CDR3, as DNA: TGTGCCAGCAGTGCGGTAGCGGGGGGAGGCGAGCAGTACTTC. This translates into CASSAVAGGGEQYF.

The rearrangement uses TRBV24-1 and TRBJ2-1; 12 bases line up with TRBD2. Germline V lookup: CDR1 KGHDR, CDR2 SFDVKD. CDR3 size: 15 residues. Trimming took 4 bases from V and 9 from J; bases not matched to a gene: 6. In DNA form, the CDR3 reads TGTGCCACCAGTGACCCTAGCGGGGGGGGAAGTGAGCAGTTCTTC. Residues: CATSDPSGGGSEQFF.

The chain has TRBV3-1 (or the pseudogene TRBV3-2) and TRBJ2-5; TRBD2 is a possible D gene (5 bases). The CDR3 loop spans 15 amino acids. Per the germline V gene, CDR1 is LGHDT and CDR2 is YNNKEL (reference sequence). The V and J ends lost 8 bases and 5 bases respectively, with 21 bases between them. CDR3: CASSDPTGSGETQYF. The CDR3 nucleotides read TGTGCCAGCTCAGACCCCACGGGTTCGGGGGAGACCCAGTACTTC.

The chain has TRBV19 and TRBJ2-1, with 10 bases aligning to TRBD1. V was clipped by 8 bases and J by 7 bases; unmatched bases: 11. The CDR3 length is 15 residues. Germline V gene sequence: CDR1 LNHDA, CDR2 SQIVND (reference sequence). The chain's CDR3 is CASCTGTGDRNEQFF. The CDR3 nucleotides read TGTGCCAGTTGCACCGGGACAGGGGATCGGAATGAGCAGTTCTTC.

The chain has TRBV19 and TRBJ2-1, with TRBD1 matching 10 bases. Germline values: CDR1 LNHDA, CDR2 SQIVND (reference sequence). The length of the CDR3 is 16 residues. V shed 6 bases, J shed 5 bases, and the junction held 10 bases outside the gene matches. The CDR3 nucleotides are TGTGCCAGTAGGCCCGGGGGGACAGGGGATCACAATGAGCAGTTCTTC. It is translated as CASRPGGTGDHNEQFF.

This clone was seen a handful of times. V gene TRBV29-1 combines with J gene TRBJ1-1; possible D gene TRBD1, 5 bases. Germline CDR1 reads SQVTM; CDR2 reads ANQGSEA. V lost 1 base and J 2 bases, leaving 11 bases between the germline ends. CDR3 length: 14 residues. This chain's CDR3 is CSVEVSRTNTEAFF. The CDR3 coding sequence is TGCAGCGTTGAAGTATCCAGGACAAACACTGAAGCTTTCTTT.

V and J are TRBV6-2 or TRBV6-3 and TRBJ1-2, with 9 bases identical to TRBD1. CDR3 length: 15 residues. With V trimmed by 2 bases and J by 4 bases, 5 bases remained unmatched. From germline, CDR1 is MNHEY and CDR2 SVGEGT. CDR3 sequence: CASSYGTGPLYGYTF. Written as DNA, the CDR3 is TGTGCCAGCAGTTACGGGACAGGGCCTCTCTATGGCTACACCTTC.

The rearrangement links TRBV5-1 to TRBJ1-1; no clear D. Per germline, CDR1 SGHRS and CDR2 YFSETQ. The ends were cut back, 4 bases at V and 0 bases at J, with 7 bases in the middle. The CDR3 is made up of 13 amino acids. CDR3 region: CASSLDVNTEAFF. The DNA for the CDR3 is TGCGCCAGCAGCCTAGACGTGAACACTGAAGCTTTCTTT.

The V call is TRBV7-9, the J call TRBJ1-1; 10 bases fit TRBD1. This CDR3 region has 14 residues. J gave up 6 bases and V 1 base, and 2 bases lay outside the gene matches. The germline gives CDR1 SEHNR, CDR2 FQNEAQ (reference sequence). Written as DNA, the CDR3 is TGTGCCAGCAGCTTAGAGGGGACAGGGGCTGAAGCTTTCTTT. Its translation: CASSLEGTGAEAFF.

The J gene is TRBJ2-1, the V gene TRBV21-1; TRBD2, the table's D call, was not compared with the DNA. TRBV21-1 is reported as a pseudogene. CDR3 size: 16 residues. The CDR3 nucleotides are TGTGCCAGCAGCAGGTTGACTAGCGGGGGGGTCAATGAGCAGTTCTTC. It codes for CASSRLTSGGVNEQFF.

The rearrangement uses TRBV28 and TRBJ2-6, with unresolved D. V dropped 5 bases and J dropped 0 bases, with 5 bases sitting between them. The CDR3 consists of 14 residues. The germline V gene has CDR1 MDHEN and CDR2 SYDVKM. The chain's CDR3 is CASSLASGANVLTF. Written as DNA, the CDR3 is TGTGCCAGCAGTCTGGCCTCTGGGGCCAACGTCCTGACTTTC.